This is a list of T cell receptor beta chains from one sample in a study of CD8+ T cells in alopecia areata. The method was immunoSEQ multiplex PCR; TCRdb's version includes in-frame clones alone and lacks a portion of them. Of 210,000 or so clones listed, approximately 70% are singletons. This specimen was CD4+ T cells sorted from blood, taken at week 44, from a patient treated with tofacitinib. These receptors were obtained from a human donor with alopecia areata. Both conserved end residues are part of each CDR3. The D gene is left open where the match is weak. The size field is filled for only some rows; it gives once, few, many or a size class.

D	V	J	size	CDR3	DNA
NA	TRBV18	TRBJ1-1	NA	CASSPILDTEAFF	TGTGCCAGCTCACCAATTCTAGACACTGAAGCTTTCTTT
TRBD1	TRBV30	TRBJ2-2	NA	CAWRVQGAGELFF	TGTGCCTGGAGAGTACAGGGGGCCGGGGAGCTGTTTTTT
NA	TRBV6-6	TRBJ2-7	NA	CASSHRSAGQYF	TGTGCCAGCAGTCATCGCTCAGCGGGGCAGTACTTC
NA	TRBV5-4	TRBJ2-5	few	CASSPPSGETQYF	TGTGCCAGCAGCCCCCCCAGCGGAGAGACCCAGTACTTC
NA	TRBV7-3	TRBJ1-5	NA	CASRNRAGNQPQHF	TGTGCCAGCAGGAACAGGGCGGGGAATCAGCCCCAGCATTTT
NA	TRBV2	TRBJ1-6	once	CASRTDSGYNSPLHF	TGTGCCAGCAGGACGGACTCCGGATATAATTCACCCCTCCACTTT
TRBD2	TRBV7-9	TRBJ2-1	NA	CASSRPGTSDAYNEQFF	TGTGCCAGCAGCCGTCCCGGGACTAGCGACGCATACAATGAGCAGTTCTTC
NA	TRBV5-6	TRBJ1-2	few	CASSLAPPVDGYTF	TGTGCCAGCAGCTTGGCGCCGCCAGTTGATGGCTACACCTTC
NA	TRBV30	TRBJ1-1	NA	CAWSPRGPNTEAFF	TGTGCCTGGAGCCCGCGGGGCCCGAACACTGAAGCTTTCTTT
TRBD1	TRBV2	TRBJ2-1	NA	CASSRGQVAYNEQFF	TGTGCCAGCAGTCGAGGACAGGTGGCTTACAATGAGCAGTTCTTC
TRBD2	TRBV29-1	TRBJ2-5	NA	CSGKLAGGPPIPQYF	TGCAGCGGGAAACTAGCGGGGGGGCCCCCTATCCCCCAGTACTTC
TRBD1	TRBV29-1	TRBJ2-3	NA	CSVGQGPDTQYF	TGCAGCGTTGGACAGGGCCCAGATACGCAGTATTTT
NA	TRBV5-6	TRBJ2-5	NA	CASSKPGQRETQYF	TGTGCCAGCAGCAAACCGGGACAAAGAGAGACCCAGTACTTC
NA	TRBV20-1	TRBJ1-1	once	CSARGQKAFF	TGCAGTGCTAGAGGACAGAAAGCTTTCTTT
TRBD2	TRBV6-4	TRBJ2-1	NA	CASSDLAGPNEQFF	TGTGCCAGCAGTGACCTAGCGGGCCCCAATGAGCAGTTCTTC
NA	TRBV25-1	TRBJ2-5	NA	CASSKDDNRATQYF	TGTGCCAGCAGCAAAGACGACAATCGAGCGACCCAGTACTTC
NA	TRBV29-1	TRBJ1-1	NA	CSVADTEAFF	TGCAGCGTGGCGGACACTGAAGCTTTCTTT
NA	TRBV7-8	TRBJ1-4	once	CASSLEDSYNEKLFF	TGTGCCAGCAGCTTAGAGGACTCCTATAATGAAAAACTGTTTTTT
TRBD2	TRBV4-2	TRBJ2-7	NA	CASSQESGGALEQYF	TGTGCCAGCAGCCAAGAAAGCGGGGGGGCCCTCGAGCAGTACTTC
NA	TRBV2	TRBJ1-6	NA	CASSDDDRHSPLHF	TGTGCCAGCAGTGACGATGACCGGCATTCACCCCTCCACTTT
NA	TRBV5-1	TRBJ2-7	NA	CASSDTGRYEQYF	TGCGCCAGCAGCGACACAGGGAGGTACGAGCAGTACTTC
NA	TRBV29-1	TRBJ2-2	few	CSVGEGTANTGELFF	TGCAGCGTTGGGGAGGGGACAGCGAACACCGGGGAGCTGTTTTTT